The T cell receptor (beta chain) described here comes from a study of cytomegalovirus exposure and HLA in healthy donors. Study-wide results and caveats: The authors listed 150 to 200 TCR beta chains as cytomegalovirus-associated. A further, later analysis showed that HLA-associated TCR beta chains (compared with equally common others) were more clonally expanded.

The junction had 6 bases not matched to a gene; V was cut back by 0 bases and J by 6 bases. Looked up from germline, CDR1 is SGHRS and CDR2 is YFSETQ. This CDR3 has 15 amino acids. This clone was observed a few times. Antigen specificity is unknown. It was with 60 Vbeta and 13 Jbeta primers that the PCR ran. The protocol was immunoSEQ multiplex PCR, while the TCRdb copy is restricted to in-frame clones and leaves out a portion. The table has 110,000 to 150,000 clones, roughly 79% seen once. This chain uses TRBV5-1 with TRBJ1-1; 9 nucleotides agree with TRBD1. The clonotype originates from a man younger than 35 in good health and CMV-seronegative. Sequenced sample: PBMCs. The CDR3 region is CASSLETGGRAEAFF. CDR3 DNA sequence: TGCGCCAGCAGCTTGGAGACAGGGGGGCGAGCTGAAGCTTTCTTT. Complete variable domain (other parts from reference TRBV5-1 and TRBJ1-1): KAGVTQTPRYLIKTRGQQVTLSCSPISGHRSVSWYQQTPGQGLQFLFEYFSETQRNKGNFPGRFSGRQFSNSRSEMNVSTLELGDSALYLCASSLETGGRAEAFFGQGTRLTVV.